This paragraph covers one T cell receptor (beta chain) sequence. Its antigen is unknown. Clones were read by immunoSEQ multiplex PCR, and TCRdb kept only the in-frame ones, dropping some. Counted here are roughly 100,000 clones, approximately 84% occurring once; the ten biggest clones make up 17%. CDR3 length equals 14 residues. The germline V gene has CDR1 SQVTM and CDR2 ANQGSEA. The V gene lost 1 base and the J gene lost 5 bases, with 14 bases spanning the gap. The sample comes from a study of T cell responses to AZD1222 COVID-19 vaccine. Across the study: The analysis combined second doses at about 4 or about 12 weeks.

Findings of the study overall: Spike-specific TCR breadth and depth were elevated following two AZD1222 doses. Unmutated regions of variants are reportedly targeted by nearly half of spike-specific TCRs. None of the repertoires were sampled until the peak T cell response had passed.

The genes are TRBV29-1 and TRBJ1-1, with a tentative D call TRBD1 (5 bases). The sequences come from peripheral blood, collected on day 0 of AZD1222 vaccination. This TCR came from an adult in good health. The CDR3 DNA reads TGCAGCGTTGAAGGGGCGTTCAGGGTGACTGAAGCTTTCTTT. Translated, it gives CSVEGAFRVTEAFF.